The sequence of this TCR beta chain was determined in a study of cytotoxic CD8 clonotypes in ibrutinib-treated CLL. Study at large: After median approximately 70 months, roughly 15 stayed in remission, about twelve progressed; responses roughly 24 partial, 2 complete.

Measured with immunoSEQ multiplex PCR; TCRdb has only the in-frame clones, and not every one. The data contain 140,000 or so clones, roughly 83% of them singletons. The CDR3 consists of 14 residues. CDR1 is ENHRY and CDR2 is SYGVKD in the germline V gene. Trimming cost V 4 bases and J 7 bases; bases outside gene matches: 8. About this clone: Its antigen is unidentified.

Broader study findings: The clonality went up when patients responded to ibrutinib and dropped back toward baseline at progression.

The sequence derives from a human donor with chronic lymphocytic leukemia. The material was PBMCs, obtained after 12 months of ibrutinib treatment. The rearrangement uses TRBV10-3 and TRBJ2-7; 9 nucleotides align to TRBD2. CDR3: CAISVAGGPGEQYF. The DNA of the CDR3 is TGTGCCATCAGTGTGGCGGGAGGGCCGGGTGAGCAGTACTTC.